A few counts support the clone carrying this T cell receptor (beta chain). The antigen remains unidentified. Unique-molecular-identifier-tagged TCR beta cDNA libraries were used. Yield was some 500,000 cDNA molecules from around 1 to 9.1 million T cells. A single record per CDR3 protein comes from TCRdb applying MiXCR to the PCR reads. This table holds more than 450,000 distinct CDR3 sequences, approximately 31% found once. CDR1 and CDR2 from the germline V gene are DFQATT and SNEGSKA (reference sequence). This CDR3 spans 13 amino acids. With 8 bases clipped from V and 4 bases from J, the junction kept 9 bases outside the gene matches. The sample comes from a study of post-analysis software for immune sequencing data. Study-wide background: Included courses were relapsing-remitting and secondary progressive multiple sclerosis; progressive-relapsing multiple sclerosis was also included. The study, taken as a whole, reports: Patients used about 5 TRBV segments, including TRBV5-6, TRBV5-1 and TRBV20-1, more often than controls. Comparison with controls showed significantly lower normalized Chao1 diversity in multiple sclerosis patients.

The receptor comes from a girl aged 2-17 years with multiple sclerosis. What was sequenced was blood. The chain is built from TRBV20-1 and TRBJ2-7, with 9 bases identical to TRBD1. The DNA of the CDR3 is TGCAGTCAAAGGACAGGGGCTGTTTACGAGCAGTACTTC. Its translation: CSQRTGAVYEQYF.